These T cell receptor beta chains were read from a single sample in a study of T cells in Graves' hyperthyroidism and ophthalmopathy. TCRdb ran MiXCR on the multiplex PCR reads and lists one entry per CDR3 protein. The data show 350,000 to 400,000 distinct CDR3 sequences, with about 16% seen just once and approximately 29% held by the top ten. The source material was blood. These receptor sequences come from a woman younger than 45 with Graves' hyperthyroidism. Both conserved end residues are part of each CDR3. Fields, in order: V gene, clone size, J gene, D gene, CDR3 DNA, CDR3 protein. The D gene is left open where the match is weak. Size is stated for part of the rows, as once, few or many counts, or as a class when the clone is expanded.

TRBV5-1	many	TRBJ2-1	-	TGCGCCAGCAAAACGGTAGCCGGACGGGAGGAGCAGTTCTTC	CASKTVAGREEQFF
TRBV7-2	many	TRBJ1-6	-	TGTGCCAGCAGCTACCTGGGTCCAAATTCACCCCTCCACTTT	CASSYLGPNSPLHF
TRBV6-5	once	TRBJ2-1	-	TGTGCCAGCAGTTACTCGGACGCCTACAATGAGCAGTTCTTC	CASSYSDAYNEQFF
TRBV20-1	-	TRBJ2-7	TRBD2	TGCAGTGCGGGCTCCGGGACTAGCGGGAGTAGGTTCTACGAGCAGTACTTC	CSAGSGTSGSRFYEQYF
TRBV28	-	TRBJ2-2	TRBD1	TGTGCCAGCATGAGGAGGACAGGGAACACCGGGGAGCTGTTTTTT	CASMRRTGNTGELFF
TRBV7-9	-	TRBJ1-1	-	TGTGCCAGCAACCCGGACTTAAGGAACACTGAAGCTTTCTTT	CASNPDLRNTEAFF
TRBV3-1	many	TRBJ2-3	TRBD2	TGTGCCAGCAGCCAAGACCTAACCGGGACTAGCGAGACAGATACGCAGTATTTT	CASSQDLTGTSETDTQYF
TRBV12-3/TRBV12-4	many	TRBJ2-1	TRBD2	TGTGCCAGCAGTTTCAACGGGAGGGCCACCTACAATGAGCAGTTCTTC	CASSFNGRATYNEQFF
TRBV10-3	few	TRBJ2-2	TRBD1	TGTGCCATCAGTGGGGCCGGGACAGACACCGGGGAGCTGTTTTTT	CAISGAGTDTGELFF
TRBV24-1	many	TRBJ2-1	-	TGTGCCACCAGTGATTTGAAGAGCTCCTACAATGAGCAGTTCTTC	CATSDLKSSYNEQFF
TRBV18	-	TRBJ1-1	-	TGTGCCAGCTCACCACCTTTCCGAGGGACGGACACTGAAGCTTTCTTT	CASSPPFRGTDTEAFF
TRBV28	-	TRBJ1-1	-	TGTGCCAGCAGTTTAGTAGGAAACGCTTTCTTT	CASSLVGNAFF
TRBV14	-	TRBJ2-1	-	TGTGCCAGCAGCCATTCCAGTGAGCAGTTCTTC	CASSHSSEQFF
TRBV11-2	-	TRBJ1-5	TRBD1	TGTGCCAGCAGCAAAGTGGGACAGAAGCTTCAGCCCCAGCATTTT	CASSKVGQKLQPQHF
TRBV27	many	TRBJ2-3	TRBD2	TGTGCCAGCAGCCGGACTAGCGGGAGGGGGACAGATACGCAGTATTTT	CASSRTSGRGTDTQYF
TRBV7-8	-	TRBJ2-3	-	TGTGCCAGCAGCTTCCGGGCCGCCACAGATACGCAGTATTTT	CASSFRAATDTQYF
TRBV6-5	-	TRBJ2-1	TRBD2	TGTGCCAGCAGTTACTCGGTAGGGAGGGCCGGGGGAAATGAGCAGTTCTTC	CASSYSVGRAGGNEQFF
TRBV4-1	-	TRBJ2-7	TRBD2	TGCGCCAGCAGCCGTGGACTAGCGGGAGCTAACGAGCAGTACTTC	CASSRGLAGANEQYF
TRBV5-8	many	TRBJ1-1	TRBD1	TGTGCCAGCAGCCCGGGACAGGGGGCTCGGGTCACTGAAGCTTTCTTT	CASSPGQGARVTEAFF
TRBV6-1	many	TRBJ2-2	-	TGTGCCAGCAGTGGCTGGGATGGAACCGGGGAGCTGTTTTTT	CASSGWDGTGELFF
TRBV18	many	TRBJ2-7	TRBD1	TGTGCCAGCTCACCCGGGACAGGGGACTACGAGCAGTACTTC	CASSPGTGDYEQYF
TRBV15	few	TRBJ2-1	-	TGTGCCACCAGCAGAGATAGCATGGGCAATGAGCAGTTCTTC	CATSRDSMGNEQFF
TRBV2	many	TRBJ2-4	TRBD2	TGTGCCAGCAGGACTAGCGGGAGGGCCCAAAACATTCAGTACTTC	CASRTSGRAQNIQYF
TRBV25-1	many	TRBJ2-1	-	TGTGCCAGCAGTGAACTGGGAGCAACAAGCTCCTACAATGAGCAGTTCTTC	CASSELGATSSYNEQFF